This entry describes one T cell receptor (beta chain). This record belongs to a study of blood T cell dynamics during melanoma immunotherapy. DNA loading was fixed at approximately 350 ng for all bulk PBMC samples. Sequenced by immunoSEQ multiplex PCR; TCRdb stores in-frame clones only, minus some. The sample has 17,000 or so clones, roughly 80% seen once. Time point meaning: pre-treatment baseline. Blood was drawn before treatment and at week 3 after checkpoint blockade. The sequences come from blood, collected from a patient treated with checkpoint blockade. This clonotype originated in a human donor with melanoma.

CDR3 residues: CSVLGQLGAMNTEAFF. CDR3 coding DNA: TGCAGCGTTTTAGGACAGTTGGGGGCCATGAACACTGAAGCTTTCTTT. This chain connects TRBV29-1 to TRBJ1-1, with D perhaps matching TRBD1 (6 bases). The germline V and J ends were trimmed by 5 bases and 0 bases, with 19 bases remaining between them. CDR1 SQVTM and CDR2 ANQGSEA come from the germline V gene. The CDR3 length is 16 residues.